A selection of T cell receptor beta chains follows, all from one sample in a study of blood T cell repertoires in COVID-19. TCRdb's table, derived via immunoSEQ multiplex PCR, lists solely in-frame clones and lacks some. The table includes about 490,000 clones, 70% to 90% detected once. The sequencing input was peripheral blood. The receptors were gathered from a human donor in a cohort sampled during active COVID-19. Each CDR3 is given with its conserved first and last residue. Each record gives: D gene, J gene, V gene, clone size, CDR3 protein, CDR3 DNA. D genes are given only for firm matches. Size is stated for part of the rows, as once, few or many counts, or as a class when the clone is expanded.

NA,TRBJ1-4,TRBV11-2,NA,CASSFAGAAGEKLFF,TGTGCCAGCAGCTTCGCGGGGGCTGCAGGTGAAAAACTGTTTTTT
NA,TRBJ1-1,TRBV27,NA,CASSFAGNTEAFF,TGTGCCAGCAGTTTTGCAGGAAACACTGAAGCTTTCTTT
NA,TRBJ2-3,TRBV3-1/TRBV3-2,few,CASSQGRSTDTQYF,TGTGCCAGCAGTCAAGGCAGGAGCACAGATACGCAGTATTTT
NA,TRBJ1-1,TRBV10-1,NA,CASSRQMNTEAFF,TGCGCCAGCAGTCGACAGATGAACACTGAAGCTTTCTTT
NA,TRBJ1-2,TRBV5-1,NA,CASSLGGGGYGYTF,TGCGCCAGCAGCTTGGGTGGGGGCGGCTATGGCTACACCTTC
NA,TRBJ2-1,TRBV7-9,NA,CASSLEPQSSYNEQFF,TGTGCCAGCAGCTTAGAGCCCCAAAGCTCCTACAATGAGCAGTTCTTC
NA,TRBJ2-2,TRBV18,NA,CASSPRPGLSTGELFF,TGTGCCAGCTCACCCCGCCCGGGACTCTCCACCGGGGAGCTGTTTTTT
NA,TRBJ1-2,TRBV20-1,NA,CSASKGGGGGYTF,TGCAGTGCTAGTAAAGGCGGGGGAGGTGGCTACACCTTC
NA,TRBJ1-1,TRBV10-3,once,CAISFDRNTEAFF,TGTGCCATCAGCTTTGACAGGAACACTGAAGCTTTCTTT
NA,TRBJ2-3,TRBV9,NA,CASSVTGGATDTQYF,TGTGCCAGCAGCGTAACTGGAGGGGCGACAGATACGCAGTATTTT
TRBD1,TRBJ1-1,TRBV7-2,NA,CASSPRTGYTNTEAFF,TGTGCCAGCAGCCCAAGGACAGGGTATACGAACACTGAAGCTTTCTTT
NA,TRBJ2-7,TRBV6-5,NA,CASRAGGPEEQYF,TGTGCCAGCAGGGCAGGGGGGCCGGAGGAGCAGTACTTC
TRBD2,TRBJ2-1,TRBV7-2,NA,CASSSREKGYNEQFF,TGTGCCAGCAGCTCGCGGGAGAAGGGGTACAATGAGCAGTTCTTC
TRBD1,TRBJ1-6,TRBV6-5,NA,CASSLIQGFGSPLHF,TGTGCCAGCAGTTTAATACAGGGGTTCGGCTCACCCCTCCACTTT
NA,TRBJ2-7,TRBV11-2,once,CASSLKPTGASLYEQYF,TGTGCCAGCAGCTTAAAACCCACAGGCGCAAGTCTCTACGAGCAGTACTTC
NA,TRBJ2-5,TRBV10-3,NA,CAISESGADWGTQYF,TGTGCCATCAGTGAGTCTGGAGCGGACTGGGGGACCCAGTACTTC
TRBD1,TRBJ2-7,TRBV7-9,NA,CASSRMGQGDHEQYF,TGTGCCAGCAGCCGCATGGGACAGGGTGACCACGAGCAGTACTTC
TRBD1,TRBJ1-5,TRBV5-4,NA,CASSLRVGGQGGEPQHF,TGTGCCAGCAGCTTGAGGGTGGGAGGACAGGGCGGCGAGCCCCAGCATTTT
NA,TRBJ1-1,TRBV9,NA,CASSGSAVMNTEAFF,TGTGCCAGCAGCGGCTCGGCGGTCATGAACACTGAAGCTTTCTTT
NA,TRBJ2-3,TRBV29-1,NA,CSVVVRAGADTQYF,TGCAGCGTGGTCGTGCGAGCGGGCGCAGATACGCAGTATTTT
NA,TRBJ1-2,TRBV12-3/TRBV12-4,NA,CASSLPGFGYTF,TGTGCCAGCAGTTTACCAGGGTTTGGCTACACCTTC
NA,TRBJ1-1,TRBV18,NA,CASSPPSRGQTSW,TGTGCCAGCTCACCCCCCTCAAGGGGCCAAACTTCCTGG
NA,TRBJ1-2,TRBV18,NA,CASSPLQGSKSDYGYTF,TGTGCCAGCTCACCGTTACAGGGATCTAAGAGTGACTATGGCTACACCTTC
NA,TRBJ1-6,TRBV10-1,NA,CASRGGFNSPLHF,TGCGCCAGCAGGGGAGGTTTTAATTCACCCCTCCACTTT
TRBD1,TRBJ1-5,TRBV19,few,CASSLGTAGTVLSNQPQHF,TGTGCCAGTAGTCTGGGGACAGCGGGTACGGTACTTAGCAATCAGCCCCAGCATTTT
NA,TRBJ2-3,TRBV7-9,NA,CASSPQDRTQYF,TGTGCCAGCAGCCCACAAGACAGAACGCAGTATTTT
TRBD2,TRBJ2-1,TRBV2,NA,CASSEGLAGVNEQFF,TGTGCCAGCAGTGAAGGACTAGCGGGAGTTAATGAGCAGTTCTTC
NA,TRBJ1-1,TRBV6-2/TRBV6-3,NA,CASSYQRLSEAFF,TGTGCCAGCAGTTACCAGAGGCTAAGTGAAGCTTTCTTT
TRBD2,TRBJ2-5,TRBV13,NA,CASSLFSGRGGETQYF,TGTGCCAGCAGCCTCTTCAGCGGGAGAGGTGGGGAGACCCAGTACTTC
NA,TRBJ2-3,TRBV30,NA,CAWRGGYTDTQYF,TGTGCCTGGAGAGGGGGTTACACAGATACGCAGTATTTT
TRBD2,TRBJ2-1,TRBV28,NA,CASSFGPTGLALFYEQFF,TGTGCCAGCAGTTTCGGACCGACCGGACTAGCCCTCTTCTATGAGCAGTTCTTC
TRBD1,TRBJ1-1,TRBV30,NA,CAWSVGQGVFTEAFF,TGTGCCTGGAGTGTTGGACAGGGAGTATTCACTGAAGCTTTCTTT
TRBD1,TRBJ1-1,TRBV7-3,NA,CASSLTGGSVWTEAFF,TGTGCCAGCAGCTTGACAGGGGGCTCGGTATGGACTGAAGCTTTCTTT
TRBD1,TRBJ2-7,TRBV7-2,NA,CASSVRTGLYEQYF,TGTGCCAGCAGCGTACGGACAGGGCTGTACGAGCAGTACTTC
TRBD1,TRBJ2-2,TRBV11-2,NA,CASSRNRGDTGELFF,TGTGCCAGCAGCCGGAACAGGGGAGACACCGGGGAGCTGTTTTTT
TRBD1,TRBJ2-1,TRBV29-1,few,CSVEGTGVDEQFF,TGCAGCGTTGAGGGGACAGGGGTTGATGAGCAGTTCTTC